Listed below are T cell receptor beta chains from one sample, sequenced in a study of blood T cell repertoires in COVID-19. Data came from immunoSEQ multiplex PCR; TCRdb stores just in-frame clones and leaves some out. The table shows fewer than 120,000 clones, with 80% to 90% occurring only once. Sample: peripheral blood. The receptors were gathered from a woman in her sixties with acute or convalescent COVID-19. Both conserved end residues are part of each CDR3. Expanded clones are given a class, and other clones once, few, many or no size at all.

j_gene: TRBJ1-6; abundance: -; v_gene: TRBV11-3; CDR3aa: CASSRQGKRSGSPLHF
j_gene: TRBJ1-2; abundance: -; v_gene: TRBV29-1; CDR3aa: CSVAPGTGANYGYTF
j_gene: TRBJ1-2; abundance: -; v_gene: TRBV28; CDR3aa: CASWPRGLGGGYTF
j_gene: TRBJ1-2; abundance: -; v_gene: TRBV28; CDR3aa: CASRGMRGSAGGYTF
j_gene: TRBJ1-4; abundance: -; v_gene: TRBV27; CDR3aa: CASSFLQGSEKLFF
j_gene: TRBJ1-2; abundance: -; v_gene: TRBV20-1; CDR3aa: CSASTPYGYTF
j_gene: TRBJ2-7; abundance: -; v_gene: TRBV14; CDR3aa: CASSQVAGSSYEQYF
j_gene: TRBJ2-1; abundance: -; v_gene: TRBV7-9; CDR3aa: CASSLGLDYNEQFF
j_gene: TRBJ1-2; abundance: -; v_gene: TRBV9; CDR3aa: CASSVARVAWYGYTF
j_gene: TRBJ1-1; abundance: -; v_gene: TRBV4-3; CDR3aa: CASSQVPGTEAFF
j_gene: TRBJ2-6; abundance: once; v_gene: TRBV6-1; CDR3aa: CASSEVLGQGDSGANVLTF